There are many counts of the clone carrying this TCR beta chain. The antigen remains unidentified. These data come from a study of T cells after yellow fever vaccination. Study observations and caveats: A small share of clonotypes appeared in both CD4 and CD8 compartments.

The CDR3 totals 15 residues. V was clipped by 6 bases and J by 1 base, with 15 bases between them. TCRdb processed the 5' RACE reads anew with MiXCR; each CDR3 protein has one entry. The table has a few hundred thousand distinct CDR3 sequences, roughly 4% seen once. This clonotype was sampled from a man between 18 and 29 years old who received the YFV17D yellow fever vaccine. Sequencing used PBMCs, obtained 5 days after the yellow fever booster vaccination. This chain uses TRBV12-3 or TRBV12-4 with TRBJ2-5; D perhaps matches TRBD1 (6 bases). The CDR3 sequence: CASSYTGLTQETQYF. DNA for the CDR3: TGTGCCAGCAGCTACACAGGGCTAACCCAAGAGACCCAGTACTTC.